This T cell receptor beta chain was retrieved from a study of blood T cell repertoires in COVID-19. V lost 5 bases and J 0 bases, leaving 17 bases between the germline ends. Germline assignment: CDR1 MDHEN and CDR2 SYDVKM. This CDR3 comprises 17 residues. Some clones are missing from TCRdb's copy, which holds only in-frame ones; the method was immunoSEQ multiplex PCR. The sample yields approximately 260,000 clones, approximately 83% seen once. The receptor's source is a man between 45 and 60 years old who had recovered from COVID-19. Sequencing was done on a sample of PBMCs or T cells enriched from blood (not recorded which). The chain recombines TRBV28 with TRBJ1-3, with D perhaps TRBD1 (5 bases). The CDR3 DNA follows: TGTGCCAGCAGTCCTCCGGGACTCTTGCGCTCTGGAAACACCATATATTTT. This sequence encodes CASSPPGLLRSGNTIYF. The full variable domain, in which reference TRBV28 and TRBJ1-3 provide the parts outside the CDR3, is DVKVTQSSRYLVKRTGEKVFLECVQDMDHENMFWYRQDPGLGLRLIYFSYDVKMKEKGDIPEGYSVSREKKERFSLILESASTNQTSMYLCASSPPGLLRSGNTIYFGEGSWLTVV.